This T cell receptor (beta chain) appears in the sequencing data of a study of blood T cells in healthy people across ages. A second PCR, run for about 6 to 11 cycles, used a sample-barcoded 5' primer plus a J-beta primer mix. TCRdb re-called the 5' RACE reads through MiXCR, storing one row per CDR3 protein. The table lists fewer than 800,000 distinct CDR3 sequences, approximately 29% of them singletons. V dropped 3 bases and J dropped 8 bases, with 14 bases sitting between them. Germline V gene sequence: CDR1 MNHEY, CDR2 SVGAGI. The CDR3 has 14 amino acids. This clonotype was recorded at least ten times.

Sequenced material: blood. V gene TRBV6-5 combines with J gene TRBJ2-1; no clear D. This TCR was sampled from a woman of 80 years or more in good health. DNA of the CDR3: TGTGCCAGCAGTTATAGACCCCGTTGGGATGAGCAGTTCTTC. Translated, it gives CASSYRPRWDEQFF.